This T cell receptor (beta chain) appears in the sequencing data of a study of T cells after yellow fever vaccination. Study-level points and caveats: Clonotype sharing between CD4 and CD8 compartments was small.

As regards this clonotype: Antigen specificity is unknown.

TCRdb called the 5' RACE reads again in MiXCR, with one record for every CDR3 protein. The sample yields about 580,000 distinct CDR3 sequences, about 15% seen once. Between the trimmed V and J ends, which lost 5 bases and 2 bases, there was a span of 11 bases. The length of the CDR3 is 14 residues. Germline V CDR1 and CDR2: SGHVS, FNYEAQ. The TCR comes from a young man who received the YFV17D yellow fever vaccine. The specimen was PBMCs, collected 5 to 6 days after the first yellow fever vaccination. V usage is TRBV7-6 and J usage is TRBJ2-3, with D unclear. The CDR3 DNA sequence: TGTGCCAGCAGCCTGACTCCGAACACAGATACGCAGTATTTT. Protein: CASSLTPNTDTQYF.